This note documents a single TCR beta chain sequence. This table comes from immunoSEQ multiplex PCR, and its TCRdb copy is limited to in-frame clones, with some not included. The table shows approximately 70,000 clones, with around 95% occurring only once. The length of the CDR3 is 15 residues. V lost 7 bases and J 5 bases, leaving 18 bases between the germline ends. Germline CDR1 and CDR2: LNHDA and SQIVND (reference sequence). This clonotype was sampled from a man in his forties or fifties with rheumatoid arthritis. Specimen: PBMCs. This chain links TRBV19 with TRBJ1-5; D possibly corresponds to TRBD1 (5 bases). The CDR3 region is CASTPREGRDQPQHF. In DNA, the CDR3 is TGTGCCAGTACCCCCAGGGAGGGACGGGATCAGCCCCAGCATTTT.